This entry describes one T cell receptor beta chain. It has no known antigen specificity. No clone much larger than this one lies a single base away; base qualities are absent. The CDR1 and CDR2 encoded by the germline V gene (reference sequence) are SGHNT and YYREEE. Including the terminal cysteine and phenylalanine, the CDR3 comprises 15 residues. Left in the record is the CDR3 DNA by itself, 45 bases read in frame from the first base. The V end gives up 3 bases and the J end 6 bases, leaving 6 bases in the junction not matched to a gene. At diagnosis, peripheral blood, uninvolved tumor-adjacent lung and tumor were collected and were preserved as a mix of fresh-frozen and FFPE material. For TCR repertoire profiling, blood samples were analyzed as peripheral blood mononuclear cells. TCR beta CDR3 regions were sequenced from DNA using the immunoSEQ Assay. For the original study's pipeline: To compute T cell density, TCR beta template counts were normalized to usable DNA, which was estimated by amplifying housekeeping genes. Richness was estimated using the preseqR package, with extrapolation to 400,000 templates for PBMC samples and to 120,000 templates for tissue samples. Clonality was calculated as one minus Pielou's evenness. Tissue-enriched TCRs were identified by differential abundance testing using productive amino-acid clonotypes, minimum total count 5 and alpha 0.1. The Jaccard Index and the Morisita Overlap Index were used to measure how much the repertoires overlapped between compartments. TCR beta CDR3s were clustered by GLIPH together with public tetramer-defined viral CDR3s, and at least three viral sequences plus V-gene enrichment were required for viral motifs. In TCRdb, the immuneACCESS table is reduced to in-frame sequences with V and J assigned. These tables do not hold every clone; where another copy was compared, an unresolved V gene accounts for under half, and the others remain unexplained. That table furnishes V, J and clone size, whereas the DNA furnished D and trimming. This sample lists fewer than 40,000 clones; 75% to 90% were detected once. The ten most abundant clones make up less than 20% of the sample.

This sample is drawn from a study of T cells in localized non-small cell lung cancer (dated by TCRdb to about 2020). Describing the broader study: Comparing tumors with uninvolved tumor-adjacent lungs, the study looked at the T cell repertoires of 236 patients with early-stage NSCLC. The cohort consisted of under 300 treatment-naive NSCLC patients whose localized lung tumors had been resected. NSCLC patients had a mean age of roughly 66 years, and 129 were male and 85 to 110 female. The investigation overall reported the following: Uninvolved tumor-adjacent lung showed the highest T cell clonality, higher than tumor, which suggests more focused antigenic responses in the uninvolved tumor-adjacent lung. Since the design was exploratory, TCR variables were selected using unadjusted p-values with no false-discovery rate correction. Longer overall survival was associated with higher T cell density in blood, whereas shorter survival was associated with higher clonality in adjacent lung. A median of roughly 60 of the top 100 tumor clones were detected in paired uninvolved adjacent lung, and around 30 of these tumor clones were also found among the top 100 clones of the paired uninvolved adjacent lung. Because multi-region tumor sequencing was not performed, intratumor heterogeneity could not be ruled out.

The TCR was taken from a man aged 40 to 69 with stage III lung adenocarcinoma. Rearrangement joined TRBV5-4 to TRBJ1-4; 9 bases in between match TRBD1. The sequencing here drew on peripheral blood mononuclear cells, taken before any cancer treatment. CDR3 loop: CASSSAGTGHEKLFF. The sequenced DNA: TGTGCCAGCAGCTCAGCCGGGACAGGGCATGAAAAACTGTTTTTT.